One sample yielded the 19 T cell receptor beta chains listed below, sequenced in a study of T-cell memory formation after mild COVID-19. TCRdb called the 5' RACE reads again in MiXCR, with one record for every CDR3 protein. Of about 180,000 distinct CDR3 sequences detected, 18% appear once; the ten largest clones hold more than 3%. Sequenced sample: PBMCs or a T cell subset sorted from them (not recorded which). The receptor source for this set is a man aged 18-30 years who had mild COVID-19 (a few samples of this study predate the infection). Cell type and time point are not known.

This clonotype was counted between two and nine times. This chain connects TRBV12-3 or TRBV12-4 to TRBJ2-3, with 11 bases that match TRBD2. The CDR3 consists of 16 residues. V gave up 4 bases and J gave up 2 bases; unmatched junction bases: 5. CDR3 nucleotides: TGTGCCAGCAGTTGGTCTAGCGGGGGGCCCACAGATACGCAGTATTTT. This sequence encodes CASSWSSGGPTDTQYF.

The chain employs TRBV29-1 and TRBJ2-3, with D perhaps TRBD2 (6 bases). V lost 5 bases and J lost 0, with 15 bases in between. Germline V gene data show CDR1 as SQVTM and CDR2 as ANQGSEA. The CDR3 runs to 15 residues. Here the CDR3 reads CSVSYVGLSTDTQYF. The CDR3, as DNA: TGCAGCGTTTCATACGTGGGACTTAGCACAGATACGCAGTATTTT.

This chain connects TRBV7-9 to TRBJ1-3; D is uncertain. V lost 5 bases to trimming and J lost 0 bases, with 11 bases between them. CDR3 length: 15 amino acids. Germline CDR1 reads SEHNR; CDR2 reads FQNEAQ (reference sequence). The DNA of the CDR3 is TGTGCCAGCAGCCTCCCGTGGGTCTCTGGAAACACCATATATTTT. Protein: CASSLPWVSGNTIYF.

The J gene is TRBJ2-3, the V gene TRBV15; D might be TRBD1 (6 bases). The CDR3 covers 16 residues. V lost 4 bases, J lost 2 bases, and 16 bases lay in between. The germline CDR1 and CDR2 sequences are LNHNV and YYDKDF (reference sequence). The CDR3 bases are TGTGCCACCAGCACGTCGACAGGCGCCTTCACAGATACGCAGTATTTT. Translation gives CATSTSTGAFTDTQYF.

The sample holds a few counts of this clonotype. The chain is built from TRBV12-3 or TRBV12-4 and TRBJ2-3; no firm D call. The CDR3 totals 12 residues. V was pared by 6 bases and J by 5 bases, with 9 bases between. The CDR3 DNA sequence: TGTGCCAGCAGATCCGACATAGATACGCAGTATTTT. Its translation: CASRSDIDTQYF.

The CDR3 here is CASRPGSGANVLTF. As DNA, the CDR3 is TGTGCCAGCCGCCCGGGCTCTGGGGCCAACGTCCTGACTTTC. This sequence joins TRBV6-2 or TRBV6-3 and TRBJ2-6; unclear D gene. Trimming removed 8 bases at V and 0 bases at J, with 8 bases between. CDR1 MNHEY and CDR2 SVGEGT come from the germline V gene. The CDR3 has 14 amino acids.

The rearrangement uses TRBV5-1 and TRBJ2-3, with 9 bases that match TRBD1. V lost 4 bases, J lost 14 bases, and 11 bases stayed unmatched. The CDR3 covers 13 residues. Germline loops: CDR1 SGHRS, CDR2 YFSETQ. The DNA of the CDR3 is TGCGCCAGCAGCGTGACTCGGACAGGGGATGGGTATTTT. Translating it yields CASSVTRTGDGYF.

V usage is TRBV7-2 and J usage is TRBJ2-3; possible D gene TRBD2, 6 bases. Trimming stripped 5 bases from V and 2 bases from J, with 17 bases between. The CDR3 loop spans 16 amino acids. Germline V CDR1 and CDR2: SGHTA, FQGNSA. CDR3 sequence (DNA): TGTGCCAGCAGCCCGTGGGGGAGGCTAGCCACAGATACGCAGTATTTT. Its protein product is CASSPWGRLATDTQYF.

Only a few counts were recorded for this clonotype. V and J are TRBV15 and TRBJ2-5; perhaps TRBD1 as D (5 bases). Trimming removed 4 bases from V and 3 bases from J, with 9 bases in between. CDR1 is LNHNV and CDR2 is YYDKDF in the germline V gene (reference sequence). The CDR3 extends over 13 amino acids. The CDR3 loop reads CATSKEGEETQYF. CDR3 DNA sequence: TGTGCCACCAGCAAAGAAGGGGAAGAGACCCAGTACTTC.

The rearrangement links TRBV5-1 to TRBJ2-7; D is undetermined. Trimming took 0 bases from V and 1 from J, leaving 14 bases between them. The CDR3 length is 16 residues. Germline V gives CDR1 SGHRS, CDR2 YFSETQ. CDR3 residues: CASSLVRQDGSYEQYF. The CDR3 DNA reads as TGCGCCAGCAGCTTGGTCCGGCAGGACGGGTCCTACGAGCAGTACTTC.

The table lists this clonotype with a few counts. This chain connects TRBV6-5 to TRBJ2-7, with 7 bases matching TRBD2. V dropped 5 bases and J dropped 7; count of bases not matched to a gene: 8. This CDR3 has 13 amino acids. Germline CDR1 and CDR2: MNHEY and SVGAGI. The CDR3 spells CASSPRTRGEQYV. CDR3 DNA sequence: TGTGCCAGCAGTCCTCGGACTAGAGGGGAGCAGTACGTC.

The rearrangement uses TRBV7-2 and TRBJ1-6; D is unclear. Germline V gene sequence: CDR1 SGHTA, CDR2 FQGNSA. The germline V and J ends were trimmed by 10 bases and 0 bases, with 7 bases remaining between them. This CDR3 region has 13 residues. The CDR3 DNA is TGTGCCACCGGTAGCTCCTATAATTCACCCCTCCACTTT. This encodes CATGSSYNSPLHF. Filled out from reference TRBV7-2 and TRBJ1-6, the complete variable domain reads GAGVSQSPSNKVTEKGKDVELRCDPISGHTALYWYRQSLGQGLEFLIYFQGNSAPDKSGLPSDRFSAERTGGSVSTLTIQRTQQEDSAVYLCATGSSYNSPLHFGNGTRLTVT.

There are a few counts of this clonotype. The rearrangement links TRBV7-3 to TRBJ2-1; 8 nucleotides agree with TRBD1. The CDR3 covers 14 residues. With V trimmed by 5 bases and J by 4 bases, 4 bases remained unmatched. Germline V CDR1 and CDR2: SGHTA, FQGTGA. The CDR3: CASSDRGPYNEQFF. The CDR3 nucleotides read TGTGCCAGCAGCGACAGGGGACCGTACAATGAGCAGTTCTTC.

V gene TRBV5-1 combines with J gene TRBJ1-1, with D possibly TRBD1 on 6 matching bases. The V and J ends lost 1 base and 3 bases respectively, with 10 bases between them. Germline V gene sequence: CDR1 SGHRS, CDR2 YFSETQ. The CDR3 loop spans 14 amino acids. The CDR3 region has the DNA TGCGCCAGCAGCTTGATAGGGGGAGACACTGAAGCTTTCTTT. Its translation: CASSLIGGDTEAFF.

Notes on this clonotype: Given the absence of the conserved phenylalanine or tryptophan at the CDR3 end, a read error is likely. CDR3: CSVAESWNSYEQYL. CDR3 coding DNA: TGCAGCGTGGCAGAGAGTTGGAACTCCTACGAGCAGTACTTA. This chain connects TRBV29-1 to TRBJ2-7; D is uncertain. Germline loops: CDR1 SQVTM, CDR2 ANQGSEA. The CDR3 is 14 amino acids. Trimming took 6 bases from V and 0 from J, leaving 15 bases between them.

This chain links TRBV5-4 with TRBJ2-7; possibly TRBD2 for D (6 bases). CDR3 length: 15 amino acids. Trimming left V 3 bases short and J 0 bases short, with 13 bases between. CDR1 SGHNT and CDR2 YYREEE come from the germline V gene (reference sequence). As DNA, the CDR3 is TGTGCCAGCAGCTCGGCCGACGGGAGCTCCTACGAGCAGTACTTC. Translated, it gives CASSSADGSSYEQYF.

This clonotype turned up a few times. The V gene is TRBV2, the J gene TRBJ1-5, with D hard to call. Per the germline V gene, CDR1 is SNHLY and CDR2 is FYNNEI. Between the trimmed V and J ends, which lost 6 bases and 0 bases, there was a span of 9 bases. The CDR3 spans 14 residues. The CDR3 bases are TGTGCCAGCAGCCCGCGAGATAGCAATCAGCCCCAGCATTTT. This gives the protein CASSPRDSNQPQHF. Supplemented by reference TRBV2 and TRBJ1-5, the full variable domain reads EPEVTQTPSHQVTQMGQEVILRCVPISNHLYFYWYRQILGQKVEFLVSFYNNEISEKSEIFDDQFSVERPDGSNFTLKIRSTKLEDSAMYFCASSPRDSNQPQHFGDGTRLSIL.

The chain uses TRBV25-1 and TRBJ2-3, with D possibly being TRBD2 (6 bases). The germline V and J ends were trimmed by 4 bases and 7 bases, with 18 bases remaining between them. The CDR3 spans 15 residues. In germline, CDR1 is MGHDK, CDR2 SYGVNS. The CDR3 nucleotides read TGTGCCAGCAGTGCACCAGGGTGGGGACTCAATACGCAGTATTTT. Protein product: CASSAPGWGLNTQYF.

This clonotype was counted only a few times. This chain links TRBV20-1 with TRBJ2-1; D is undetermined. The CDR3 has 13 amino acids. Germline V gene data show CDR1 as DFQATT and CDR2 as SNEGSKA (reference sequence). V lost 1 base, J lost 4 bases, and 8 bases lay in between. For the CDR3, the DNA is TGCAGTGCTAGAGCGTCACTATACAATGAGCAGTTCTTC. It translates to CSARASLYNEQFF.